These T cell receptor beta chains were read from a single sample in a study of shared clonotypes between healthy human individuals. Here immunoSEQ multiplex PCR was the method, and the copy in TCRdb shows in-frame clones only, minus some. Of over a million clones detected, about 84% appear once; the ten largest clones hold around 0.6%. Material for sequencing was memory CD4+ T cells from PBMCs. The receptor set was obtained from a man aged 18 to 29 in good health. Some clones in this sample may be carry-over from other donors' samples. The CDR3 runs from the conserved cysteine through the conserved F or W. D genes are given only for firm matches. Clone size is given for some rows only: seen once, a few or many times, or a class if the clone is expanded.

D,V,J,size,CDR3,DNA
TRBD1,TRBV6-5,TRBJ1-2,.,CASSPRGQGAHGYTF,TGTGCCAGCAGTCCACGCGGACAGGGGGCTCATGGCTACACCTTC
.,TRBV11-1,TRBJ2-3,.,CASSRRHTPTDTQYF,TGTGCCAGCAGCCGAAGACACACCCCCACAGATACGCAGTATTTT
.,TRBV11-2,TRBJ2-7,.,CASSLDLKASAYEQYF,TGTGCCAGCAGCTTAGATCTGAAGGCTAGCGCATACGAGCAGTACTTC
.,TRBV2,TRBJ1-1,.,CASSEEGSSEAFF,TGTGCCAGCAGTGAGGAAGGGAGCTCTGAAGCTTTCTTT
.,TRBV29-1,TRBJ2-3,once,CSGDESTDTQYF,TGCAGCGGGGACGAAAGCACAGATACGCAGTATTTT
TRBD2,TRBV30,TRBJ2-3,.,CAWTPRGGADTQYF,TGTGCCTGGACGCCAAGGGGAGGGGCAGATACGCAGTATTTT
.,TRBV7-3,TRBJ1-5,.,CASFPGTRTENQPQHF,TGTGCCAGCTTCCCGGGAACTAGGACAGAAAATCAGCCCCAGCATTTT
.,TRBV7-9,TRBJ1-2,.,CASSLEVASYGYTF,TGTGCCAGCAGCTTAGAAGTGGCGTCCTATGGCTACACCTTC
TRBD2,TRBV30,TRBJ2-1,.,CAWRASGTYNEQFF,TGTGCCTGGAGAGCTAGCGGAACCTACAATGAGCAGTTCTTC
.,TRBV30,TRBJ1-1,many,CAWRDMAEAFF,TGTGCCTGGAGGGACATGGCTGAAGCTTTCTTT
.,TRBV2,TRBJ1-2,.,CASSTQGNVYGYTF,TGTGCCAGCAGTACACAGGGTAATGTCTATGGCTACACCTTC
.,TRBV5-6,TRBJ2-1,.,CASSLSDEQFF,TGTGCCAGCAGCTTGAGCGATGAGCAGTTCTTC
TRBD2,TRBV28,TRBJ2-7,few,CASILGGSHEQYF,TGTGCCAGCATTCTCGGGGGGTCCCACGAGCAGTACTTC
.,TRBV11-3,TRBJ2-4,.,CASSQGRRGKSAKNIQYF,TGTGCCAGCAGCCAAGGGCGCCGCGGGAAGTCGGCGAAAAACATTCAGTACTTC